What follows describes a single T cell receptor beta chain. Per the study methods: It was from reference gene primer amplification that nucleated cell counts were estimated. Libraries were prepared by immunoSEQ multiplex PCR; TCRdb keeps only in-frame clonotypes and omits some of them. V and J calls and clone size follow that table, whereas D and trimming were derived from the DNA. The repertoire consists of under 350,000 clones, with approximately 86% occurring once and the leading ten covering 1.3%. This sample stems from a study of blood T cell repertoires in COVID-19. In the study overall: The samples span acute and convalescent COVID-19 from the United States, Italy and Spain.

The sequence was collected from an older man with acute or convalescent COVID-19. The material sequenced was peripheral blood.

The CDR3, as DNA: TGTGCCAGCAGTTCGAACCTCGGAGGGTACGAGCAGTACTTC. It is translated as CASSSNLGGYEQYF. The chain recombines TRBV27 with TRBJ2-7, with D tentatively TRBD2 (6 bases). Between the trimmed V and J ends, which lost 4 bases and 4 bases, there was a span of 14 bases. Per germline, CDR1 MNHEY and CDR2 SMNVEV (reference sequence). This CDR3 has 14 residues.